This T cell receptor (beta chain) was retrieved from a study of CD8+ T cells in alopecia areata. Turning to the study itself: Tofacitinib was taken orally by treated patients, and the dose was 5 to 10 mg twice daily. Overall study findings and caveats: Clonality was higher in lesional than normal scalp, especially in alopecia totalis/universalis.

This clone was seen a handful of times. Its target is not known. It was cDNA, reverse transcribed from extracted RNA, that served as the sequencing template. Produced via immunoSEQ multiplex PCR; TCRdb's table is partial and in-frame only. The table lists 180,000 or so clones, about 51% of them singletons, with around 10% in the top ten. Treatment defined: oral pan-JAK inhibitor, 5-10 mg twice daily. V shed 6 bases and J shed 5 bases, with 10 bases lying between them. This CDR3 has 12 residues. From germline, CDR1 is LGHNA and CDR2 YSLEER. This TCR was recovered from a human donor with alopecia areata. This specimen was CD8+ T cells sorted from blood, taken around week 53, from a patient treated with tofacitinib. This chain uses TRBV4-3 with TRBJ2-5; D is ambiguous. The CDR3 region is CASRGSGETQYF. The CDR3, as DNA: TGCGCCAGCAGGGGATCCGGGGAGACCCAGTACTTC.